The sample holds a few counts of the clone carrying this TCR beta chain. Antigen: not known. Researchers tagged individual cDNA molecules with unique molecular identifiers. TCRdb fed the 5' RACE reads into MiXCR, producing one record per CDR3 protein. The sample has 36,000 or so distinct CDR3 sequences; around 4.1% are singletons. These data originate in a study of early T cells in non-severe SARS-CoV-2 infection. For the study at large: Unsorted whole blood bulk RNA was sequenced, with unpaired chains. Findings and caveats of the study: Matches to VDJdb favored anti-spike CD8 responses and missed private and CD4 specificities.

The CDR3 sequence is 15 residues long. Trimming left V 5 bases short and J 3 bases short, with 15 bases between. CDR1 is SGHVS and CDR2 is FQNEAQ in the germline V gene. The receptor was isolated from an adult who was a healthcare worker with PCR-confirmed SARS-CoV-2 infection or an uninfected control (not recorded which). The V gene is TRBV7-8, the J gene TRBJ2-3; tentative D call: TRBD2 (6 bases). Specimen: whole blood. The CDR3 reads CASSQPGDPTDTQYF. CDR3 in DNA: TGTGCCAGCAGCCAACCGGGAGACCCTACAGATACGCAGTATTTT.